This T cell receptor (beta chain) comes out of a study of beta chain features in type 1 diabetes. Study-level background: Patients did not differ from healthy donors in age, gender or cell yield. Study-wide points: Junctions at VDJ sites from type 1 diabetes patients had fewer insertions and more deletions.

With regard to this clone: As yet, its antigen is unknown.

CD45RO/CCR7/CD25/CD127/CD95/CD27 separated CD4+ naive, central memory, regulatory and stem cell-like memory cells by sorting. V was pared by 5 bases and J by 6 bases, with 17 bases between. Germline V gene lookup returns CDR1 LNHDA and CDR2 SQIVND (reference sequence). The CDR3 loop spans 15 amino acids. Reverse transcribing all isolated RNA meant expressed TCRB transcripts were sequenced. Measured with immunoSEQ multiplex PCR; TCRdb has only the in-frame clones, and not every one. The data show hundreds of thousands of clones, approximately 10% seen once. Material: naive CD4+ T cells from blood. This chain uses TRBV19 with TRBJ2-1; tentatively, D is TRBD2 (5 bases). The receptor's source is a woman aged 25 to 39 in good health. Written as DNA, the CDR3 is TGTGCCAGTAGTCGCCCGAGGCAAGGGAGCAATGAGCAGTTCTTC. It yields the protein CASSRPRQGSNEQFF.